The 20 T cell receptor beta chains below were found in one sample sequenced in a study of T cells expressing NK-cell markers. TCRdb re-called the 5' RACE reads; one entry per CDR3 protein, DNA not given. The data show roughly 450,000 distinct CDR3 sequences, and the top ten clones hold 1.4%. Source material: blood T cells: a sorted CD56 or NKG2C T cell subset, CD4+ or CD8+ T cells, or bulk PBMC T cells (not recorded which). Receptor source: a woman aged 50 to 65 in good health.

The chain couples TRBV10-2 to TRBJ1-2; the D gene TCRdb calls, TRBD1, cannot be checked with no DNA. The CDR3 has 17 residues. The germline V gene has CDR1 WSHSY and CDR2 SAAADI. The CDR3 region is CASSEGKLSPADYGYTF.

This chain uses TRBV9 with TRBJ2-5; TCRdb picks TRBD1, but there is no DNA to check that call. The CDR3 has 16 amino acids. Germline loops: CDR1 SGDLS, CDR2 YYNGEE. CDR3 loop: CASSVGPTELQETQYF.

The V gene is TRBV4-2, the J gene TRBJ2-1; the D call from TCRdb, TRBD2, cannot be confirmed without DNA. Germline V gene data show CDR1 as LGHNA and CDR2 as YNFKEQ. This CDR3 is 16 amino acids long. Here the CDR3 reads CASSRDSGPPGDEQFF.

This chain joins TRBV12-3 or TRBV12-4 and TRBJ2-5. The CDR3 runs 12 residues. CDR3 region: CASSRYRETQYF.

V and J are TRBV29-1 and TRBJ2-4; the D call of TRBD2 rests on TCRdb alone, since no DNA is present to check it. Germline V gene lookup returns CDR1 SQVTM and CDR2 ANQGSEA. This CDR3 spans 18 amino acids. CDR3 protein: CSVEGFGLAGEMEDIQYF.

The chain uses TRBV20-1 and TRBJ2-7; TCRdb designates TRBD2, a call that cannot be tested without DNA. CDR1 DFQATT and CDR2 SNEGSKA come from the germline V gene (reference sequence). CDR3 length equals 13 residues. CDR3 in amino acids: CSAYLAGAYEQYF.

The CDR3 spells CASSFAGLAKNIQYF. The rearrangement uses TRBV27 and TRBJ2-4. There are 15 residues in the CDR3. Germline CDR1 and CDR2: MNHEY and SMNVEV (reference sequence).

This chain joins TRBV5-1 and TRBJ1-2. The CDR3 totals 14 residues. Germline V lookup: CDR1 SGHRS, CDR2 YFSETQ. CDR3 sequence reads: CASSLGLGYTGYTF.

CDR3 residues: CATSRDSGNGDTQYF. The gene calls are TRBV24-1 and TRBJ2-3; TCRdb gives TRBD2 as the D gene, but with no DNA this cannot be confirmed. The CDR3 spans 15 residues. Looked up from germline, CDR1 is KGHDR and CDR2 is SFDVKD.

The CDR3: CAISGGGGSTDTQYF. V usage is TRBV10-3 and J usage is TRBJ2-3; lacking DNA, the TRBD1 call made by TCRdb goes unchecked. Germline values: CDR1 ENHRY, CDR2 SYGVKD. There are 15 residues in the CDR3.

The rearrangement links TRBV5-1 to TRBJ2-7; the D call of TRBD1 rests on TCRdb alone, since no DNA is present to check it. The CDR3 is made up of 15 amino acids. The germline gives CDR1 SGHRS, CDR2 YFSETQ. This CDR3 reads CASSLRGTNEYEQYF.

CDR3 amino acids: CASSAGLAGPTDTQYF. The rearrangement joins TRBV12-3 or TRBV12-4 to TRBJ2-3; lacking DNA, the TRBD2 call made by TCRdb goes unchecked. The CDR3 length is 16 residues.

The chain links TRBV12-3 or TRBV12-4 to TRBJ1-2. The CDR3 runs to 14 residues. CDR3 residues: CASSPRQANYGYTF.

The chain carries TRBV20-1 and TRBJ2-1; TCRdb's D call of TRBD2 is untestable without DNA. The CDR3 sequence is 14 residues long. Germline V gene data show CDR1 as DFQATT and CDR2 as SNEGSKA (reference sequence). This chain's CDR3 is CSATDPRAYNEQFF.

The V gene is TRBV7-9, the J gene TRBJ2-5; TCRdb names TRBD1, which stays unverified in the absence of DNA. CDR3 length: 15 residues. The germline V gene encodes CDR1 SEHNR and CDR2 FQNEAQ (reference sequence). The CDR3 here is CASSPKGQPQETQYF.

The chain uses TRBV6-5 and TRBJ1-3; the D gene TCRdb calls, TRBD1, cannot be checked with no DNA. The CDR3 spans 15 residues. Germline CDR1 reads MNHEY; CDR2 reads SVGAGI. The CDR3 protein is CASSYGDGGGYTIYF.

The chain has TRBV7-2 and TRBJ1-6; TCRdb lists TRBD1, though no DNA is available to test this call. The CDR3 extends over 15 amino acids. Germline CDR1 SGHTA, CDR2 FQGNSA. CDR3 in amino acids: CASSLGDRWDSPLHF.

V is TRBV13 and J is TRBJ1-1; TCRdb's D call, TRBD1, is unchecked because there is no DNA. The CDR3 runs to 12 residues. Germline V gene lookup returns CDR1 PRHDT and CDR2 FYEKMQ (reference sequence). Here the CDR3 reads CAGGAPNTEAFF.

The rearrangement joins TRBV7-8 to TRBJ2-3; TCRdb designates TRBD2, a call that cannot be tested without DNA. The CDR3 runs 16 residues. Germline V gives CDR1 SGHVS, CDR2 FQNEAQ. CDR3 in amino acids: CASSYGGLAGLDTQYF.

The chain combines TRBV12-3 or TRBV12-4 with TRBJ2-2; with no DNA, the TCRdb D assignment of TRBD2 cannot be verified. This CDR3 is 16 amino acids long. The CDR3 loop reads CASSLGTSGRTGELFF.